This T cell receptor beta chain was sequenced in a study of regulatory T cells in long-lasting Graves disease. Time point given: newly diagnosed GD, antithyroid drugs for less than 3 months. There was RNA extracted from PBMCs, and the TCR library was made from it. Building the TCR beta libraries relied on iRepertoire HTBI primers, and CDR3 regions underwent Arm-PCR. TCRdb reanalysed the multiplex PCR reads using MiXCR and keeps one entry per CDR3 protein. The sample shows about 540,000 distinct CDR3 sequences, roughly 13% of them seen only once. This clonotype was observed at least ten times. A further study also used this sample, focusing on T cells in Graves' hyperthyroidism and ophthalmopathy. That source reports: The TCR CDR3 first-round RT-PCR relied on the HTBI primer set.

This sequence originates from a man aged 25-40 years with Graves disease. Sequencing was performed on peripheral blood mononuclear cells (PBMCs), taken at new diagnosis, from a patient treated with antithyroid drugs.

CDR3 residues: CASSQGPDTEAFF. CDR3 in DNA: TGTGCCAGCAGCCAGGGCCCCGACACTGAAGCTTTCTTT. V gene TRBV28 combines with J gene TRBJ1-1; D perhaps matches TRBD1 (5 bases). V was shortened by 6 bases and J by 3 bases, with 11 bases between the two germline ends. CDR1 MDHEN and CDR2 SYDVKM come from the germline V gene. There are 13 residues in the CDR3.